Listed here are 13 T cell receptor beta chains from one sample, sequenced in a study of T cells in Graves' hyperthyroidism and ophthalmopathy. The TCR beta CDR3 regions underwent amplification using RNA transcripts as the source. Primed by the HTBI set, a first-round RT-PCR was run on the TCR CDR3. MiXCR, applied by TCRdb to the multiplex PCR reads, yields one record per CDR3 protein. The sample contains 250,000 to 350,000 distinct CDR3 sequences, 20% to 25% of which appear only once. Sequenced sample: blood. The receptors here all came from a man aged 30 to 45 with Graves' ophthalmopathy.

The chain couples TRBV9 to TRBJ1-1; D unclear. Trimming removed 4 bases at V and 0 bases at J, with 10 bases between. This CDR3 is 14 amino acids long. Germline lookup yields CDR1 SGDLS and CDR2 YYNGEE. The DNA of the CDR3 is TGTGCCAGCAGCTCTTACAGTGTGAACACTGAAGCTTTCTTT. Protein sequence: CASSSYSVNTEAFF.

This clonotype was seen a few times. The chain carries TRBV28 and TRBJ1-6; possibly TRBD1 for D (6 bases). V gave up 6 bases and J gave up 10 bases, with 22 bases separating them. This CDR3 has 16 residues. In germline, CDR1 is MDHEN, CDR2 SYDVKM. CDR3 coding DNA: TGTGCCAGCAGCCCAGTTCTAGAGACAGGACAGTCACCCCTCCACTTT. Translated, it gives CASSPVLETGQSPLHF.

This clonotype turned up a few times. V is TRBV15 and J is TRBJ2-1; D is possibly TRBD2 (7 bases). The CDR3 extends over 16 amino acids. Germline CDR1 is LNHNV and CDR2 is YYDKDF (reference sequence). Trimming shortened V by 6 bases and J by 1 base, and 16 bases separated the two germline ends. The CDR3, as DNA: TGTGCCACCAGAGCGGAACGGGGGGCGTCCTACAATGAGCAGTTCTTC. Amino acids: CATRAERGASYNEQFF.

Comments on this clonotype: Since a much larger clone is just one base distant, this may be a read error. No conserved phenylalanine or tryptophan ends this CDR3, so it is likely a read error. The genes are TRBV28 and TRBJ2-7, with a tentative D call TRBD1 (6 bases). With 7 bases removed from V and 7 bases from J, the gap between germline ends came to 17 bases. This CDR3 region has 13 residues. Germline CDR1 reads MDHEN; CDR2 reads SYDVKM. The DNA of the CDR3 is TGTGCCAGCACCCTGCAGGGGTCTCGGGAGCAGTACCTC. It encodes CASTLQGSREQYL.

This clonotype was seen a handful of times. The chain is built from TRBV24-1 and TRBJ2-5, with 7 bases matching TRBD1. CDR3 length: 18 residues. Germline lookup yields CDR1 KGHDR and CDR2 SFDVKD. With V trimmed by 2 bases and J by 1 base, 12 bases remained unmatched. The CDR3, as DNA: TGTGCCACCAGTGATTCCCGATACTCGACAGGGCCCCAAGAGACCCAGTACTTC. It encodes CATSDSRYSTGPQETQYF.

This clonotype has at least ten counts. The rearrangement links TRBV3-1 to TRBJ2-7; D remains ambiguous. The CDR3 contains 16 residues. The V and J ends lost 4 bases and 3 bases respectively, with 19 bases between them. Germline loops: CDR1 LGHDT, CDR2 YNNKEL (reference sequence). Written as DNA, the CDR3 is TGTGCCAGCAGCCGGACGGCGAGTTTGGAAGACTACGAGCAGTACTTC. It is translated as CASSRTASLEDYEQYF.

A few counts support this clonotype. The chain joins TRBV7-9 to TRBJ2-2; 8 nucleotides agree with TRBD1. Looked up from germline, CDR1 is SEHNR and CDR2 is FQNEAQ (reference sequence). The CDR3 loop spans 14 amino acids. J gave up 5 bases and V 1 base, and 0 bases lay outside the gene matches. Here the CDR3 reads CASSLGTGTGELFF. CDR3 bases: TGTGCCAGCAGCTTAGGGACAGGGACCGGGGAGCTGTTTTTT.

The chain joins TRBV12-3 or TRBV12-4 to TRBJ2-6; 7 nucleotides match TRBD2. Trimming cost V 6 bases and J 1 base; bases outside gene matches: 6. The CDR3 length is 16 residues. The CDR3 region is CASSPMGGSGANVLTF. The CDR3 DNA reads as TGTGCCAGCAGCCCTATGGGAGGGTCTGGGGCCAACGTCCTGACTTTC.

The chain combines TRBV5-4 with TRBJ2-7; TRBD2 matches at 7 bases. The CDR3 covers 15 residues. In germline, CDR1 is SGHNT, CDR2 YYREEE (reference sequence). The J segment lost 0 bases and the V segment lost 4 bases, leaving 7 bases of the junction unmatched. This chain's CDR3 is CASSRPSGNSYEQYF. The CDR3 bases are TGTGCCAGCAGCCGTCCTAGCGGTAACTCCTACGAGCAGTACTTC.

This clonotype was seen at least ten times. This chain links TRBV2 with TRBJ2-1, with D perhaps TRBD2 (6 bases). Germline values: CDR1 SNHLY, CDR2 FYNNEI. V lost 3 bases and J 2 bases, leaving 14 bases between the germline ends. The CDR3 covers 16 residues. This CDR3 is CASSDGGNSPYNEQFF. The CDR3 bases are TGTGCCAGCAGTGATGGAGGGAACTCCCCCTACAATGAGCAGTTCTTC.

The V call is TRBV15, the J call TRBJ2-5; 9 nucleotides align to TRBD1. The CDR3 contains 15 residues. Germline CDR1 reads LNHNV; CDR2 reads YYDKDF (reference sequence). V was pared by 1 base and J by 4 bases, with 4 bases of the junction left unmatched. The CDR3 coding sequence is TGTGCCACCAGCAGAGGGGGGACAGGGAGAGAGACCCAGTACTTC. Its protein is CATSRGGTGRETQYF. Filled out from reference TRBV15 and TRBJ2-5, the complete variable domain reads DAMVIQNPRYQVTQFGKPVTLSCSQTLNHNVMYWYQQKSSQAPKLLFHYYDKDFNNEADTPDNFQSRRPNTSFCFLDIRSPGLGDTAMYLCATSRGGTGRETQYFGPGTRLLVL.

The genes are TRBV27 and TRBJ2-1; 7 positions match TRBD2. The V segment lost 5 bases and the J segment 6 bases; nucleotides outside the gene matches: 4. This CDR3 spans 13 amino acids. CDR1 MNHEY and CDR2 SMNVEV come from the germline V gene (reference sequence). The CDR3: CASSPGGFNEQFF. The DNA of the CDR3 is TGTGCCAGCAGTCCCGGGGGGTTCAATGAGCAGTTCTTC.

This rearrangement joins TRBV7-6 to TRBJ2-7; D may be TRBD1 (5 bases). V was trimmed by 2 bases and J by 1 base, leaving 15 bases between them. This CDR3 region has 16 residues. Germline V gene lookup returns CDR1 SGHVS and CDR2 FNYEAQ. DNA of the CDR3: TGTGCCAGCAGCTTATTTTTAAGGCAGGGTTCCTACGAGCAGTACTTC. Its protein is CASSLFLRQGSYEQYF.